The source of this T cell receptor (beta chain) is a study of T cell responses to AZD1222 COVID-19 vaccine. Study findings and constraints: Repertoire samples came only from after the peak T cell response. Spike-specific TCR breadth and depth rose after two AZD1222 doses. There were mostly white British donors and more females than males, and clonal diversity was possibly underestimated.

With respect to this clone: Antigen specificity is unknown.

Produced via immunoSEQ multiplex PCR; TCRdb's table is partial and in-frame only. The data contain 110,000 to 150,000 clones, roughly 92% of them singletons. Germline V lookup: CDR1 MNHNS, CDR2 SASEGT. Trimming took off 1 base at V and 0 bases at J, with 4 bases between the two ends. This CDR3 has 15 amino acids. The material sequenced was peripheral blood, taken on day 0 of AZD1222 vaccination. The clonotype was recovered from an adult in good health. The chain joins TRBV6-1 to TRBJ2-6; unclear D gene. The CDR3 here is CASSEGVSGANVLTF. Written as DNA, the CDR3 is TGTGCCAGCAGTGAAGGGGTCTCTGGGGCCAACGTCCTGACTTTC.